Detailed here is one T cell receptor (beta chain). Its cognate antigen is unknown. The data belong to a study of T cell clonotyping in hematopoietic cell transplantation. The protocol was immunoSEQ multiplex PCR, while the TCRdb copy is restricted to in-frame clones and leaves out a portion. The sample includes approximately 30,000 clones, 90% to 97% of them seen just once. In germline, CDR1 is MGHRA, CDR2 YSYEKL. V lost 0 bases and J 0 bases, leaving 21 bases between the germline ends. CDR3 length: 19 amino acids. Whole-study results and caveats: Few recipient clonotypes overlapped donors; over 95% were de novo at given depth.

This rearrangement joins TRBV4-1 to TRBJ2-7; D perhaps matches TRBD1 (7 bases). Sequences were obtained from peripheral blood mononuclear cells. This receptor was taken from a man aged 45-65 years in good health. Some clones in this sample may be carry-over from other donors' samples. The CDR3 region is CASSQDSPGGQKGSYEQYF. The CDR3 DNA sequence: TGCGCCAGCAGCCAAGATAGCCCAGGGGGGCAAAAAGGCTCCTACGAGCAGTACTTC.